These 20 T cell receptor beta chains came from one sample sequenced in a study of blood T cell repertoires in COVID-19. Assay used: immunoSEQ multiplex PCR; TCRdb lists only in-frame clones, some missing. The sample lists roughly 200,000 clones, 86% occurring once. Sequenced sample: PBMCs or T cells enriched from blood (not recorded which). The receptors originated from a woman in her 50s in a cohort exposed to, infected with or recovered from COVID-19 (not recorded which).

To note about this clone: The same CDR3 also results from other DNA sequences found in this sample. The chain couples TRBV28 to TRBJ1-1; possible D gene TRBD1, 5 bases. Trimming took 6 bases from V and 12 from J, leaving 17 bases between them. The CDR3 totals 12 residues. Germline CDR1 and CDR2: MDHEN and SYDVKM. The CDR3 nucleotides are TGTGCCAGCAGACTTAGGGGAAGGGTGACTTTCTTT. Amino acid sequence: CASRLRGRVTFF.

The chain employs TRBV7-2 and TRBJ1-2; D unresolved. Trimming stripped 5 bases from V and 7 bases from J, with 8 bases between. This CDR3 comprises 11 residues. The germline gives CDR1 SGHTA, CDR2 FQGNSA. CDR3 in amino acids: CASSEAGGYTF. The CDR3 DNA sequence: TGTGCCAGCAGCGAAGCGGGTGGCTACACCTTC.

The chain couples TRBV7-9 to TRBJ2-6, with a weak D call TRBD1 (5 bases). The CDR3 is made up of 16 amino acids. The V gene's germline CDR1 is SEHNR and CDR2 FQNEAQ (reference sequence). The V end was cut by 3 bases, the J end by 0 bases, with 9 bases between. CDR3 region: CASSFGHYSGANVLTF. In nucleotides, the CDR3 is TGTGCCAGCAGCTTTGGACACTACTCTGGGGCCAACGTCCTGACTTTC.

The chain is built from TRBV19 and TRBJ2-4; 12 bases fit TRBD2. V trimming: 1 base; J trimming: 1 base; junction bases outside the gene matches: 11. The CDR3 extends over 20 amino acids. Per the germline V gene, CDR1 is LNHDA and CDR2 is SQIVND (reference sequence). The CDR3 loop reads CASSIGKLAGGPLAKNIQYF. CDR3 DNA sequence: TGTGCCAGTAGTATAGGGAAACTAGCGGGGGGACCTTTGGCCAAAAACATTCAGTACTTC.

The CDR3 DNA follows: TGTGCCAGCAGCTTGAAGGGGGCAGGAAACACCATATATTTT. Translating gives CASSLKGAGNTIYF. This chain uses TRBV5-4 with TRBJ1-3; 7 positions match TRBD1. V trimming: 1 base; J trimming: 4 bases; junction bases outside the gene matches: 2. The CDR3 length is 14 residues. Germline CDR1 reads SGHNT; CDR2 reads YYREEE (reference sequence).

The rearrangement joins TRBV5-1 to TRBJ1-3; the D is unclear. CDR3 length: 18 residues. V lost 0 bases and J 4 bases, leaving 20 bases between the germline ends. Germline V lookup: CDR1 SGHRS, CDR2 YFSETQ. DNA for the CDR3: TGCGCCAGCAGCTTGGTAGTTAACCGGGGATGGGCCGGAAACACCATATATTTT. It is translated as CASSLVVNRGWAGNTIYF.

This chain connects TRBV5-1 to TRBJ2-5; maybe TRBD1 (5 bases). Germline-derived CDR1 and CDR2 are SGHRS and YFSETQ. The V and J ends lost 2 bases and 2 bases respectively, with 10 bases between them. This CDR3 is 14 amino acids long. The DNA for the CDR3 is TGCGCCAGCAGCTTAGCGACAGTACAAGAGACCCAGTACTTC. Its translation: CASSLATVQETQYF.

The V call is TRBV4-3, the J call TRBJ2-2; TRBD2 is a possible D gene (5 bases). This CDR3 contains 15 residues. V dropped 0 bases and J dropped 10 bases, with 15 bases sitting between them. CDR1 is LGHNA and CDR2 is YSLEER in the germline V gene. CDR3 sequence (DNA): TGCGCCAGCAGCCAAGATGCTAGCTATGCGCCGGAGCTGTTTTTT. As protein: CASSQDASYAPELFF.

V usage is TRBV18 and J usage is TRBJ2-7; weak D call: TRBD2 (6 bases). The CDR3 contains 13 residues. Per the germline V gene, CDR1 is KGHSH and CDR2 is LQKENI. V was clipped by 4 bases and J by 3 bases, with 10 bases between them. The CDR3 loop is CASSLTSFYEQYF. The DNA of the CDR3 is TGTGCCAGCTCACTGACTAGTTTCTACGAGCAGTACTTC. The complete variable domain, with remaining parts taken from reference TRBV18 and TRBJ2-7, reads NAGVMQNPRHLVRRRGQEARLRCSPMKGHSHVYWYRQLPEEGLKFMVYLQKENIIDESGMPKERFSAEFPKEGPSILRIQQVVRGDSAAYFCASSLTSFYEQYFGPGTRLTVT.

The chain recombines TRBV5-4 with TRBJ2-1; 12 positions match TRBD2. Losses at the gene ends were 4 bases for V and 8 bases for J; bases not matched to a gene: 7. Germline loops: CDR1 SGHNT, CDR2 YYREEE (reference sequence). The CDR3 contains 15 residues. The CDR3 DNA follows: TGTGCCAGCAGCGGAAGGCGACTAGCGGGGGATGAGCAGTTCTTC. It specifies CASSGRRLAGDEQFF.

V and J are TRBV18 and TRBJ1-1; possible D gene TRBD1, 5 bases. The CDR3 covers 14 residues. Germline values: CDR1 KGHSH, CDR2 LQKENI. Trimming took 4 bases from V and 1 from J, leaving 10 bases between them. CDR3 protein: CASSRLDRNTEAFF. The CDR3 nucleotides are TGTGCCAGCTCACGACTAGACAGGAACACTGAAGCTTTCTTT.

This chain links TRBV7-2 with TRBJ2-7; the match to TRBD2 covers 8 bases. Germline V gene sequence: CDR1 SGHTA, CDR2 FQGNSA. Trimming took 1 base from V and 0 from J; bases not matched to a gene: 5. The CDR3 has 16 residues. The CDR3 region is CASSLVWRGASYEQYF. In nucleotides, the CDR3 is TGTGCCAGCAGCTTAGTGTGGCGGGGGGCCTCCTACGAGCAGTACTTC.

The J gene is TRBJ2-7, the V gene TRBV28, with 7 positions matching TRBD2. V gave up 4 bases and J gave up 3 bases; unmatched junction bases: 9. CDR1 and CDR2 (germline): MDHEN, SYDVKM. The length of the CDR3 is 15 residues. The CDR3 DNA follows: TGTGCCAGCAGTTATGGGAGGGGCCATGGCTACGAGCAGTACTTC. Protein sequence: CASSYGRGHGYEQYF.

The chain links TRBV10-3 to TRBJ1-5; perhaps TRBD1 as D (5 bases). This CDR3 is built from 13 residues. In germline, CDR1 is ENHRY, CDR2 SYGVKD. V was pared by 4 bases and J by 4 bases, with 8 bases between. The CDR3: CAISGGDNQPQHF. For the CDR3, the DNA is TGTGCCATCAGTGGGGGGGATAATCAGCCCCAGCATTTT.

This chain joins TRBV5-1 and TRBJ1-4; D gene uncertain. This CDR3 spans 15 amino acids. V was cut by 4 bases and J by 4 bases, with 14 bases left in between. Germline assignment: CDR1 SGHRS and CDR2 YFSETQ. The CDR3 DNA reads TGCGCCAGCAGCCAAAACGGGAACTTTAATGAAAAACTGTTTTTT. Protein sequence: CASSQNGNFNEKLFF.

The sample holds one count of this clone. This chain joins TRBV29-1 and TRBJ2-2; 9 bases map to TRBD1. The CDR3 contains 15 residues. V gave up 5 bases and J gave up 4 bases; unmatched junction bases: 8. Germline V gives CDR1 SQVTM, CDR2 ANQGSEA. The CDR3 reads CSVRGQGSTTGELFF. DNA for the CDR3: TGCAGCGTTAGGGGACAGGGATCGACCACCGGGGAGCTGTTTTTT.

The chain uses TRBV18 and TRBJ1-2; TRBD1 matches at 7 bases. The CDR3 has 15 residues. From germline, CDR1 is KGHSH and CDR2 LQKENI. J was trimmed by 5 bases and V by 5 bases; bases with no gene match: 11. Here the CDR3 DNA reads TGTGCCAGCTCAGAATCGACAGGGCAGGGGTATGGCTACACCTTC. It is translated as CASSESTGQGYGYTF.

The V gene is TRBV18, the J gene TRBJ1-1, with TRBD1 matching over 11 bases. The V segment lost 6 bases and the J segment 0 bases; nucleotides outside the gene matches: 9. Germline V lookup: CDR1 KGHSH, CDR2 LQKENI. The CDR3 consists of 17 residues. In DNA form, the CDR3 reads TGTGCCAGCTCTCCAGGACAGGGGGCAACCATGAACACTGAAGCTTTCTTT. Translation gives CASSPGQGATMNTEAFF.

This chain links TRBV3-1 (or the pseudogene TRBV3-2) with TRBJ1-5; D is undetermined. CDR3 length: 13 residues. Germline values: CDR1 LGHDT, CDR2 YNNKEL (reference sequence). Trimming stripped 9 bases from V and 6 bases from J, with 15 bases between. The CDR3: CARGGPIRQPQHF. The CDR3 coding sequence is TGTGCCAGGGGAGGGCCCATTCGTCAGCCCCAGCATTTT.

The chain employs TRBV2 and TRBJ2-2; TRBD2 matches 14 bases. Per germline, CDR1 SNHLY and CDR2 FYNNEI. The ends lost 6 bases at V and 2 bases at J; junction bases unmatched: 8. The CDR3 consists of 18 residues. CDR3 sequence reads: CASRPTSGGALNTGELFF. In DNA form, the CDR3 reads TGTGCCAGCAGGCCGACTAGCGGGGGGGCCTTAAACACCGGGGAGCTGTTTTTT.